The clone carrying this TCR beta chain was seen more than once but under ten times. Per the study methods: Amplification of reference gene primers provided the estimated nucleated cell counts. Profiled with immunoSEQ multiplex PCR; TCRdb holds only in-frame clones, not every one. That table supplies the V and J calls and clone size; D and trimming were determined from the DNA. The sample holds approximately 250,000 clones, roughly 89% seen once. The record originates from a study of blood T cell repertoires in COVID-19. The overall study: Acute and convalescent COVID-19 specimens originated in the United States, Italy and Spain.

Germline CDR1 and CDR2: MNHNY and SVGAGI (reference sequence). The V end was cut by 2 bases, the J end by 8 bases, with 6 bases between. The CDR3 length is 11 residues. The chain uses TRBV6-6 and TRBJ1-1; D is undetermined. Material for sequencing was peripheral blood. The sequence was obtained from a man aged 25 to 40 who had recovered from COVID-19. CDR3 in amino acids: CASSYAGEAFF. As DNA, the CDR3 is TGTGCCAGCAGTTACGCGGGGGAAGCTTTCTTT.